This T cell receptor (beta chain) was profiled in a study of T-cell memory formation after mild COVID-19 (dated by TCRdb to the early 2020s). For the wider study: TCR sequence clusters from the two donors were found to be largely donor specific. The cohort was made up of two young adult volunteers, one female and one male, who were previously healthy. T-cell clones expanding and contracting after mild COVID-19 in a couple of donors were tracked by longitudinal TCRalpha and TCRbeta repertoire sequencing.

Ficoll-Paque density gradient centrifugation was used to isolate PBMCs. Sequencing took place on an Illumina NovaSeq 6000. TCRalpha and TCRbeta cDNA libraries were constructed by 5'RACE with constant-segment primers, with sample barcodes and unique molecular identifiers being introduced. Trizol reagent was used to extract RNA from every sample. Libraries were amplified in two PCR steps, with a second sample barcode and Illumina TruSeq adapters added in the second step. Sequencing of the libraries was done on an Illumina NovaSeq, producing 2 x 150 bp paired-end reads. The paper's data handling went like this. With migec v1.2.7, reads were demultiplexed and then collapsed into UMI-guided consensus sequences. Using mixcr v2.1.11, UMI consensuses were aligned to TRA and TRB V and J templates and then assembled into clonotypes. Clonotypes were classified as expanded or contracted when called significant by both edgeR and NoisET, with noise models trained on biological replicates. For edgeR calls, the thresholds were a false discovery rate-adjusted p below 0.01 and a log2 fold-change of 1. PCA with hierarchical clustering of max-normalized trajectories of the 1000 most abundant clonotypes was used as exploratory dynamics analysis. Each responding clone was given a CD4 or CD8 phenotype based on the CD4+ and CD8+ repertoires, which had been sequenced separately. TCRdb redid the processing of the public reads, applying fastp at Q25 and MiXCR, and retained in-frame beta chains. A single entry per CDR3 protein holds the most common genes and DNA from its merged rows. TCRdb assigned the V and J calls; the authors' analysis was not used. This sample has about 250,000 distinct CDR3 sequences in its table, and 15% to 20% of those were observed once. The ten largest make up under 25% of the sample.

General study outcomes and caveats: Clones contracting from day 15 to 85 had balanced CD4/CD8 phenotypes, while a second wave expanding from day 15 to 37 was biased towards CD4+. SARS-CoV-2 specificity of the second-wave clones peaking on day 37 was not confirmed. Contracting CD4+ clones turned up mainly in the CM and EM memory subsets, whereas EMRA was where CD8+ clones were enriched. The study covered only a couple of mild cases, and larger cohorts including severe cases with pre-infection samples were considered necessary. Some responding clones were detected in pre-infection memory, which suggested that pre-existing cross-reactive memory T cells had joined the SARS-CoV-2 response.

With regard to this clonotype: What antigen it recognizes has not been identified. It has no much larger one-base neighbor in the sample; base qualities were not kept.

V sheds 3 bases and J sheds 5 bases, leaving 15 bases between their ends. The CDR3 runs 15 amino acids, cysteine and phenylalanine included. Only the CDR3 portion is preserved as DNA: 45 bases, with reading frame beginning at the first base. Per the germline V gene, LGHNA is the CDR1 and YNFKEQ is the CDR2. Sequences were obtained from PBMCs or a T cell subset sorted from them (not recorded which). The chain is assembled from TRBV4-2 and TRBJ2-3, with the D call tentatively TRBD1 or TRBD2, each fitting 5 bases. The clonotype comes from a man aged 18 to 29 who had mild COVID-19 (a few samples of this study predate the infection). The sample titles of this study are shuffled in the database, so cell type and time point are left out; the donor was told from shared clones. The nucleotide sequence is TGTGCCAGCAGCCAGACCCGGGACGCTCAAGATACGCAGTATTTT. This codes for CASSQTRDAQDTQYF.